This T cell receptor (beta chain) was profiled in a study of cytotoxic CD8 clonotypes in ibrutinib-treated CLL. For the study at large: Enrolment comprised some 10 relapsed/refractory and about 16 treatment-naive patients; about 17 were IGHV unmutated.

TCRdb's copy holds only in-frame clones and misses some; the assay was immunoSEQ multiplex PCR. The sample includes 140,000 or so clones, around three quarters of them seen just once. The CDR3 length is 13 residues. V was pared by 1 base and J by 0 bases, with 0 bases between. Germline CDR1 reads MGHDK; CDR2 reads SYGVNS. The chain combines TRBV25-1 with TRBJ2-2; D unclear. The clonotype comes from a human donor with chronic lymphocytic leukemia. This specimen was PBMCs, taken after 12 months of ibrutinib treatment. As DNA, the CDR3 is TGTGCCAGCAGTGAATCGAACACCGGGGAGCTGTTTTTT. Its translation: CASSESNTGELFF.